Below are 17 T cell receptor beta chains sequenced from a single sample in a study of cytomegalovirus exposure and HLA in healthy donors. Primers included in the PCR were 60 Vbeta and 13 Jbeta primers. Here immunoSEQ multiplex PCR was the method, and the copy in TCRdb shows in-frame clones only, minus some. The table includes approximately 190,000 clones, approximately 70% detected once. The sample comprised PBMCs. These receptors were collected from a man aged 35 to 55 in good health and CMV-seropositive.

The J gene is TRBJ2-7, the V gene TRBV6-5, with 9 bases lining up with TRBD1. From germline, CDR1 is MNHEY and CDR2 SVGAGI. This CDR3 is 15 amino acids long. V lost 5 bases to trimming and J lost 3 bases; unmatched junction nucleotides: 8. CDR3 sequence: CASSPGTGIYYEQYF. The CDR3 nucleotides read TGTGCCAGCAGTCCAGGGACAGGGATTTACTACGAGCAGTACTTC.

This chain uses TRBV25-1 with TRBJ1-2; no reliable D call. V was clipped by 4 bases and J by 8 bases, with 8 bases between them. Germline CDR1 is MGHDK and CDR2 is SYGVNS. The CDR3 is made up of 11 amino acids. Here the CDR3 reads CASSGTTGYTF. In nucleotides, the CDR3 is TGTGCCAGCAGTGGTACGACAGGCTACACCTTC.

This chain connects TRBV5-1 to TRBJ2-1, with D hard to call. Per the germline V gene, CDR1 is SGHRS and CDR2 is YFSETQ. The V and J ends lost 0 bases and 5 bases respectively, with 6 bases between them. The CDR3 contains 13 residues. CDR3: CASSLDPDNEQFF. For the CDR3, the DNA is TGCGCCAGCAGCTTGGACCCGGACAATGAGCAGTTCTTC.

This clone appeared a few times. The chain employs TRBV14 and TRBJ1-2; 7 nucleotides line up with TRBD1. After removal of 4 bases from V and 4 bases from J, the junction contained 6 bases not matched to a gene. The V gene's germline CDR1 is SGHDN and CDR2 FVKESK. The CDR3 is 14 residues long. CDR3 loop: CASSPPGQLYGYTF. CDR3 nucleotides: TGTGCCAGCAGCCCACCGGGACAGCTCTATGGCTACACCTTC.

This chain links TRBV18 with TRBJ1-6; unclear D gene. Germline V gives CDR1 KGHSH, CDR2 LQKENI. Trimming stripped 0 bases from V and 6 bases from J, with 12 bases between. The CDR3 extends over 16 amino acids. The CDR3 protein is CASSPPITAANSPLHF. Here the CDR3 DNA reads TGTGCCAGCTCACCACCGATAACAGCCGCTAATTCACCCCTCCACTTT. Together with reference TRBV18 and TRBJ1-6, the CDR3 gives the full variable domain: NAGVMQNPRHLVRRRGQEARLRCSPMKGHSHVYWYRQLPEEGLKFMVYLQKENIIDESGMPKERFSAEFPKEGPSILRIQQVVRGDSAAYFCASSPPITAANSPLHFGNGTRLTVT.

This chain uses TRBV5-1 with TRBJ2-7; 11 nucleotides agree with TRBD1. The CDR3 is 14 amino acids. V was clipped by 4 bases and J by 4 bases; unmatched bases: 4. Germline-derived CDR1 and CDR2 are SGHRS and YFSETQ. The CDR3, as DNA: TGCGCCAGCAGCGGCGGACAGGGGGCTTACGAGCAGTACTTC. This gives the protein CASSGGQGAYEQYF.

The V call is TRBV7-7, the J call TRBJ1-2; TRBD1 is a possible D gene (5 bases). The V gene's germline CDR1 is SSHAT and CDR2 FNYEAQ (reference sequence). Trimming removed 11 bases at V and 6 bases at J, with 13 bases between. The CDR3 runs 11 residues. The CDR3 reads CAVGGVDGYTF. Written as DNA, the CDR3 is TGTGCCGTCGGGGGGGTTGATGGCTACACCTTC.

This chain links TRBV7-9 with TRBJ1-4; D gene ambiguous. V was shortened by 3 bases and J by 3 bases, with 14 bases between the two germline ends. The CDR3 runs 16 residues. Germline CDR1 SEHNR, CDR2 FQNEAQ (reference sequence). This CDR3 reads CASSLDLSGSNEKLFF. CDR3 in DNA: TGTGCCAGCAGCTTGGATCTCTCGGGTTCTAATGAAAAACTGTTTTTT.

The chain employs TRBV6-5 and TRBJ1-4; a possible D gene is TRBD1 (6 bases). The CDR3 is 15 amino acids. The germline V gene encodes CDR1 MNHEY and CDR2 SVGAGI. Between the trimmed V and J ends, which lost 0 bases and 5 bases, there was a span of 10 bases. CDR3 protein: CASSYSGGTNEKLFF. CDR3 nucleotides: TGTGCCAGCAGTTACTCGGGGGGGACAAATGAAAAACTGTTTTTT.

The chain has TRBV2 and TRBJ1-6; the D is unclear. The CDR3 runs to 13 residues. CDR1 is SNHLY, CDR2 FYNNEI, per germline. V lost 1 base to trimming and J lost 14 bases, with 12 bases between them. The CDR3 spells CASSEGSPGSLHF. The DNA for the CDR3 is TGTGCCAGCAGTGAAGGGTCCCCGGGATCCCTCCACTTT.

In the case of this clone: One end of the junction does not line up with germline, which may come from a read error. V usage is TRBV29-1 and J usage is TRBJ2-6; 8 bases map to TRBD1. This CDR3 has 16 amino acids. Germline CDR1 reads SQVTM; CDR2 reads ANQGSEA. The CDR3 region is CSVEGADRGRPNILTF. DNA for the CDR3: TGCAGCGTTGAGGGGGCTGACAGGGGCCGGCCCAACATCCTGACTTTC.

The chain has TRBV7-8 and TRBJ2-7, with TRBD1 matching 8 bases. The germline CDR1 and CDR2 sequences are SGHVS and FQNEAQ. This CDR3 region has 15 residues. Trimming removed 0 bases from V and 6 bases from J; junction bases left unmatched: 7. The CDR3 bases are TGTGCCAGCAGCTTAGCTACCGGGACAGGCAGCGAGCAGTACTTC. It translates to CASSLATGTGSEQYF.

In this sample, this clone turned up a few times. The J gene is TRBJ1-5, the V gene TRBV10-3; D remains ambiguous. This CDR3 has 13 amino acids. Deletions cut 8 bases from V and 0 bases from J, with 8 bases between. CDR1 is ENHRY and CDR2 is SYGVKD in the germline V gene. The CDR3 DNA follows: TGTGCCATCGGGCTCGATAGCAATCAGCCCCAGCATTTT. This codes for CAIGLDSNQPQHF.

V usage is TRBV13 and J usage is TRBJ1-3; 7 positions agree with TRBD1. After removal of 5 bases from V and 3 bases from J, the junction contained 10 bases not matched to a gene. The CDR3 sequence is 16 residues long. Germline-derived CDR1 and CDR2 are PRHDT and FYEKMQ (reference sequence). The CDR3 coding sequence is TGTGCCAGCAGCCCCCAGGCAGGGGGAAATGGAAACACCATATATTTT. Encoded protein: CASSPQAGGNGNTIYF.

V gene TRBV18 combines with J gene TRBJ1-1; the match to TRBD1 covers 8 bases. The CDR3 has 14 residues. The V segment lost 4 bases and the J segment 10 bases; nucleotides outside the gene matches: 11. The germline CDR1 and CDR2 sequences are KGHSH and LQKENI. This CDR3 is CASSQGQEGSGAFF. DNA of the CDR3: TGTGCCAGCTCACAGGGACAGGAGGGGAGTGGAGCTTTCTTT.

This clone was recorded a few times. V usage is TRBV19 and J usage is TRBJ1-1, with 8 bases lining up with TRBD1. The germline V gene encodes CDR1 LNHDA and CDR2 SQIVND (reference sequence). V dropped 5 bases and J dropped 7; count of bases not matched to a gene: 3. The CDR3 covers 12 residues. CDR3 in amino acids: CASSGQGFEAFF. For the CDR3, the DNA is TGTGCCAGTAGTGGACAGGGTTTTGAAGCTTTCTTT.

Remarks on this clone: An end of the junction differs from the germline gene, which may be a read error. The same CDR3 is also encoded by other DNA sequences in this sample. The chain is built from TRBV6-4 and TRBJ1-1, with D possibly TRBD1 on 6 matching bases. CDR3 length: 16 residues. Germline lookup yields CDR1 MRHNA and CDR2 SNTAGT. The CDR3 nucleotides are TGTGCCAGCGGTGATAAGTACAGGGATCCGAACACTGAGGCTTTCTTT. Protein: CASGDKYRDPNTEAFF.